This TCR beta chain was found in a study of T cells after yellow fever vaccination. Whole-study results and caveats: Boosting was followed by the reappearance of most primary-vaccination clones (96% CD4, more than 70% CD8).

Remarks on this clonotype: No antigen is known for it.

The CDR3 sequence is 13 residues long. The germline V gene has CDR1 LNHDA and CDR2 SQIVND (reference sequence). The V segment lost 5 bases and the J segment 6 bases; nucleotides outside the gene matches: 4. TCRdb re-derived calls from the 5' RACE reads in MiXCR, one entry per CDR3 protein. The sample lists 450,000 to 650,000 distinct CDR3 sequences; 21% were seen once. Sample: PBMCs, taken roughly 23 days after the first yellow fever vaccination. The receptor was isolated from a man aged 18 to 35 who received the YFV17D yellow fever vaccine. The rearrangement joins TRBV19 to TRBJ2-1, with 7 bases fitting TRBD1. The CDR3 nucleotides are TGTGCCAGTAGTCAGGGGGTCTTCAATGAGCAGTTCTTC. Translating it yields CASSQGVFNEQFF.